The 7 T cell receptor beta chains presented below share a single source sample, sequenced in a study of blood T cell repertoires in COVID-19. The table came from immunoSEQ multiplex PCR; TCRdb's copy has only in-frame clones and leaves some out. Seen here are some 190,000 clones, almost 85% observed once, and the top ten hold roughly 4.6%. The sequencing input was peripheral blood. Source of these receptors: a woman aged 70 to 79 with active or convalescent COVID-19.

The rearrangement uses TRBV6-5 and TRBJ2-5; D gene uncertain. The CDR3 is 14 residues long. Germline CDR1 and CDR2: MNHEY and SVGAGI. V was pared by 2 bases and J by 5 bases, with 12 bases between. The CDR3 bases are TGTGCCAGCAGTTACACCGAGAACGGGGAGACCCAGTACTTC. This codes for CASSYTENGETQYF.

This chain links TRBV12-3 or TRBV12-4 with TRBJ1-2; D might be TRBD1 (5 bases). V was clipped by 3 bases and J by 4 bases, with 9 bases between them. The CDR3 has 13 amino acids. For the CDR3, the DNA is TGTGCCAGCAGTTTGGGGGAGGGCTATGGCTACACCTTC. Protein: CASSLGEGYGYTF.

The rearrangement links TRBV7-9 to TRBJ2-7; D uncertain. Germline V CDR1 and CDR2: SEHNR, FQNEAQ (reference sequence). The V end lost 4 bases, the J end lost 0 bases, and 7 bases lay between the germline ends. The CDR3 consists of 13 residues. DNA of the CDR3: TGTGCCAGCAGCTCCTCGAGCTCCTACGAGCAGTACTTC. Its protein is CASSSSSSYEQYF.

The V and J genes are TRBV5-1 and TRBJ2-3, with a possible D match to TRBD1 (6 bases). With 4 bases removed from V and 4 bases from J, the gap between germline ends came to 19 bases. The CDR3 has 16 residues. CDR1 and CDR2 from the germline V gene are SGHRS and YFSETQ. The DNA for the CDR3 is TGCGCCAGCAGCGCATCCAGGGGAGTTGTAGCAGATACGCAGTATTTT. Its translation: CASSASRGVVADTQYF.

There are a few counts of this clone. CDR3 bases: TGTGCCAGCAGCCCTACCGCGACTAATGAAAAACTGTTTTTT. Amino acids: CASSPTATNEKLFF. The chain is built from TRBV7-9 and TRBJ1-4; no definite D call. The CDR3 spans 14 residues. Trimming left V 5 bases short and J 2 bases short, with 9 bases between. In germline, CDR1 is SEHNR, CDR2 FQNEAQ (reference sequence).

This clone appeared a single time. J is TRBJ1-6 and V is TRBV5-1; TRBD1 agrees at 9 bases. The CDR3 spans 15 residues. Germline V lookup: CDR1 SGHRS, CDR2 YFSETQ. With V trimmed by 4 bases and J by 7 bases, 6 bases remained unmatched. The CDR3 coding sequence is TGCGCCAGCAGCCTCCCCGGGACAGGGAATTCACCCCTCCACTTT. It is translated as CASSLPGTGNSPLHF.

The chain uses TRBV29-1 and TRBJ2-1; 10 bases are a match to TRBD2. CDR1 is SQVTM and CDR2 is ANQGSEA in the germline V gene. The V and J ends lost 6 bases and 0 bases, in that order; junction bases with no gene match: 8. This CDR3 contains 16 residues. The CDR3 coding sequence is TGCAGCGTCCCCGGACTAGCGGTAAGCTCCTACAATGAGCAGTTCTTC. Amino acid sequence: CSVPGLAVSSYNEQFF.